This TCR beta chain comes out of a study of blood T cell repertoires in COVID-19. Clones were read by immunoSEQ multiplex PCR, and TCRdb kept only the in-frame ones, dropping some. Of fewer than 250,000 clones in the sample, approximately 90% were seen once. This receptor was obtained from a man aged 50 to 59 with COVID-19, enrolled during active disease. Input material: peripheral blood.

The DNA of the CDR3 is TGTGCCAGCAGCCAAGCAGCTAACTATGGCTACACCTTC. This codes for CASSQAANYGYTF. The rearrangement links TRBV3-1 (or the pseudogene TRBV3-2) to TRBJ1-2; unclear D gene. The CDR3 spans 13 residues. The V end was cut by 1 base, the J end by 0 bases, with 3 bases between. Per the germline V gene, CDR1 is LGHDT and CDR2 is YNNKEL (reference sequence).